These T cell receptor beta chains were read from a single sample in a study of T-cell memory formation after mild COVID-19. MiXCR, run by TCRdb on the 5' RACE reads, gives a single entry per CDR3 protein. The sample consists of 410,000 or so distinct CDR3 sequences, 20% to 30% of them appearing once. What was sequenced was PBMCs or a T cell subset sorted from them (not recorded which). The receptors here all came from an adult woman who had mild COVID-19 (a few samples of this study predate the infection). Cell type and time point are not known. Both conserved end residues are part of each CDR3. D genes are given only for firm matches. Clone size is shown for a subset of rows, as once, few, many or a class of expanded clone.

abundance	v_gene	j_gene	d_gene	CDR3nt	CDR3aa
few	TRBV7-8	TRBJ2-3	NA	TGTGCCAGCAGCATCGGGCATAAACCCACAGATACGCAGTATTTT	CASSIGHKPTDTQYF
NA	TRBV7-3	TRBJ2-2	TRBD2	TGTGCCAGCAGCTTAACGGGCCCCGGACTAGCGGGAAACGGGGAGCTGTTTTTT	CASSLTGPGLAGNGELFF
many	TRBV5-1	TRBJ1-1	TRBD1	TGCGCCAGCAGCTTGACAGGGGGGGACACTGAAGCTTTCTTT	CASSLTGGDTEAFF
few	TRBV12-3/TRBV12-4	TRBJ1-3	NA	TGTGCCAGCAGTGTTGACAGGATTGTAGGAAACACCATATATTTT	CASSVDRIVGNTIYF
NA	TRBV12-3/TRBV12-4	TRBJ2-2	NA	TGTGCCAGCAGTTGGTACCGTACTTCGAACACCGGGGAGCTGTTTTTT	CASSWYRTSNTGELFF
many	TRBV12-3/TRBV12-4	TRBJ2-5	TRBD2	TGTGCCAGCAGTCTCCAGGGACTAGCGGGAGGTACGGAGACCCAGTACTTC	CASSLQGLAGGTETQYF
NA	TRBV5-1	TRBJ2-5	NA	TGCGCCAGCAGCTTGGCCCTTATAGACCAAGAGACCCAGTACTTC	CASSLALIDQETQYF
NA	TRBV7-6	TRBJ2-7	TRBD2	TGTGCCAGCAGCCGACTAGCGGGAGATGACACCTACGAGCAGTACTTC	CASSRLAGDDTYEQYF
few	TRBV5-1	TRBJ2-3	NA	TGCGCCAGCAGCTTGTTAACCGGGGGTTTCACAGATACGCAGTATTTT	CASSLLTGGFTDTQYF
few	TRBV5-1	TRBJ2-7	NA	TGCGCCAGCAGAATAGTTTCGGAGGGCCGGTACGAGCAGTACTTC	CASRIVSEGRYEQYF
many	TRBV7-2	TRBJ2-2	NA	TGTGCCAGCAGCTTAACCCCAGGGTGGACCGGGGAGCTGTTTTTT	CASSLTPGWTGELFF
NA	TRBV24-1	TRBJ1-4	TRBD1	TGTGCCACCAGTGACCCGAGCCGGGACAGGGGTAATGAAAAACTGTTTTTT	CATSDPSRDRGNEKLFF
NA	TRBV24-1	TRBJ1-1	NA	TGTGCCACCAGTGACCCCTCGCGGGGGAACACTGAAGCTTTCTTT	CATSDPSRGNTEAFF
NA	TRBV24-1	TRBJ1-2	NA	TGTGCCACCAGTGATTCCGCGGTAGCCTATGGCTACACCTTC	CATSDSAVAYGYTF
NA	TRBV20-1	TRBJ2-7	NA	TGCAGTGCTAGAGATATATTAGGGACGGGTAGATACGAGCAGTACTTC	CSARDILGTGRYEQYF
NA	TRBV3-1	TRBJ2-2	NA	TGTGCCAGCAGCCAGTACAGGGTCGGCACCGGGGAGCTGTTTTTT	CASSQYRVGTGELFF
few	TRBV15	TRBJ2-3	NA	TGTGCCACCAGCAGTTTAGACAGCATAATATCTAGCACAGATACGCAGTATTTT	CATSSLDSIISSTDTQYF
once	TRBV29-1	TRBJ2-5	NA	TGCAGCGTTGAAACTGGGGGAGAGACCCAGTACTTC	CSVETGGETQYF
NA	TRBV3-1	TRBJ2-1	NA	TGTGCCAGCAGCAGGGGAGGACGGTACAATGAGCAGTTCTTC	CASSRGGRYNEQFF
few	TRBV20-1	TRBJ2-7	NA	TGCAGTGCTAGTCGACCTAGCAAGACCTACGAGCAGTACTTC	CSASRPSKTYEQYF
few	TRBV12-3/TRBV12-4	TRBJ2-6	TRBD1	TGTGCCAGCAGTTTGGGGGACAGCTCCACTTGGGTATGGGCCAACGTCCTGACTTTC	CASSLGDSSTWVWANVLTF
NA	TRBV15	TRBJ2-7	TRBD1	TGTGCCACCAGCAGAGCCAGGCAGGGGGCCTCCTACGAGCAGTACTTC	CATSRARQGASYEQYF
few	TRBV7-9	TRBJ2-3	NA	TGTGCCAGCGGCAAGGTGGTCAGAGCCACAGATACGCAGTATTTT	CASGKVVRATDTQYF
NA	TRBV6-1	TRBJ1-5	NA	TGTGCCAGCACCCCAGTGAATAGCAATCAGCCCCAGCATTTT	CASTPVNSNQPQHF
few	TRBV27	TRBJ2-5	TRBD1	TGTGCCAGCAGTTTTGTTGACAGGGGGCGAGAGACCCAGTACTTC	CASSFVDRGRETQYF
few	TRBV6-1	TRBJ2-7	NA	TGTGCCAGCAGTGAAGGTAGCGGTGGGAGAGGCTACGAGCAGTACTTC	CASSEGSGGRGYEQYF
few	TRBV3-1	TRBJ2-2	NA	TGTGCCAGCTCCAGGAGGGCAAACACCGGGGAGCTGTTTTTT	CASSRRANTGELFF
NA	TRBV6-5	TRBJ2-7	TRBD1	TGTGCCAGCAGTTTGGGACAGGGGGTGGGCGAGCAGTACTTC	CASSLGQGVGEQYF
NA	TRBV7-6	TRBJ2-5	TRBD1	TGTGCCAGCAGCTTAGCGACAGGGGCCCAAGAGACCCAGTACTTC	CASSLATGAQETQYF
NA	TRBV3-1	TRBJ2-5	NA	TGTGCCAGCAGCCACACAACGTTCCAAGAGACCCAGTACTTC	CASSHTTFQETQYF
NA	TRBV6-2/TRBV6-3	TRBJ2-3	TRBD2	TGTGCCAGCAGTGCCTTTTCGGGACTAGCGCGAGATACGCAGTATTTT	CASSAFSGLARDTQYF
many	TRBV29-1	TRBJ2-4	TRBD1	TGCAGCGTTGTTCGGCAGGGGGCAGGAAACATTCAGTACTTC	CSVVRQGAGNIQYF
many	TRBV29-1	TRBJ2-7	TRBD1	TGCAGCGCTGGGACAGACTCCTACGAGCAGTACTTC	CSAGTDSYEQYF
medium-sized	TRBV20-1	TRBJ2-3	TRBD2	TGCAGTGCTAGAGATCTCAGGCGGGGGGAGGCAGATACGCAGTATTTT	CSARDLRRGEADTQYF
NA	TRBV12-3/TRBV12-4	TRBJ2-5	NA	TGTGCCAGCAGCCGGGGGCGGGGTGGTGAGACCCAGTACTTC	CASSRGRGGETQYF
NA	TRBV30	TRBJ2-7	TRBD2	TGTGCCTGGAGTGTAATGACTAGCGTGGCCTACGAGCAGTACTTC	CAWSVMTSVAYEQYF
few	TRBV5-1	TRBJ2-5	NA	TGCGCCAGCAGCGACCCGCTAGGGAGACAAGAGACCCAGTACTTC	CASSDPLGRQETQYF
NA	TRBV7-2	TRBJ2-2	TRBD2	TGTGCCAGCAGCTTAAACGTTGCGGGGGGAACCGGGGAGCTGTTTTTT	CASSLNVAGGTGELFF
NA	TRBV7-6	TRBJ2-7	TRBD2	TGTGCCAGCAGCTTAGGAGGGGGACTAGCGGGTGAGCAGTACTTC	CASSLGGGLAGEQYF
few	TRBV2	TRBJ2-1	NA	TGTGCCAGCAGTGTAGTCTCCTACAATGAGCAGTTCTTC	CASSVVSYNEQFF
few	TRBV7-7	TRBJ2-5	TRBD1	TGTGCTAGCAGCTTAGCGCCGGGACAGGGGAGGGAGACCCAGTACTTC	CASSLAPGQGRETQYF
NA	TRBV5-1	TRBJ1-1	NA	TGCGCCAGCAGCTTGTCTAGACAGAGGATGAACACTGAAGCTTTCTTT	CASSLSRQRMNTEAFF
NA	TRBV5-1	TRBJ1-1	NA	TGCGCCAGCAGACATCAAGACACTGAAGCTTTCTTT	CASRHQDTEAFF
NA	TRBV6-1	TRBJ2-3	NA	TGTGCCAGCAGGGCAAGCGGACGCACAGATACGCAGTATTTT	CASRASGRTDTQYF
many	TRBV2	TRBJ2-1	TRBD2	TGTGCCAGCACCGACCCGGGACTAGCGGGGAGGAATGAGCAGTTCTTC	CASTDPGLAGRNEQFF
NA	TRBV30	TRBJ1-5	NA	TGTGCCTGGAGTGTAGGCCGACCCGGCCCCCAGCATTTT	CAWSVGRPGPQHF
NA	TRBV5-1	TRBJ2-3	TRBD2	TGCGCCAGCAGCTCGGGCGGGAGCTTATCAGATACGCAGTATTTT	CASSSGGSLSDTQYF